The rows below give T cell receptor beta chains drawn from one sample of a study of beta chain features in type 1 diabetes. Only in-frame clones appear in the TCRdb table, and some are missing; sequencing was by immunoSEQ multiplex PCR. The sample contains more than 95,000 clones, 17% of which appear only once. The sequenced sample was central memory CD4+ T cells from blood. The receptors stem from a man aged 18 to 35 with type 1 diabetes. Each CDR3 is given without its conserved first and last residue. A row's size may be missing; if present it is once, few, many or a size class.

size	J	V	length	CDR3
many	TRBJ2-4	TRBV5-1	13	ASSLEQQGGDIQY
-	TRBJ1-1	TRBV7-2	10	ASSLGRGEAF
many	TRBJ2-1	TRBV18	13	ASSPGLAGDNEQF
-	TRBJ2-1	TRBV29-1	11	SVGLAVYNEQF
-	TRBJ2-3	TRBV10-1	11	ASRTGLSDTQY
few	TRBJ1-1	TRBV14	14	ASSLQPQGIGTEAF
few	TRBJ2-3	TRBV2	14	ASSESGTERTDTQY
-	TRBJ1-1	TRBV14	13	ASSLQGLGVTEAF
-	TRBJ2-5	TRBV5-4	12	ASSPGVGGETQY
few	TRBJ2-5	TRBV5-5	10	ASSPGQETQY
-	TRBJ2-7	TRBV27	13	ASSLGLTGTYEQY
few	TRBJ1-2	TRBV4-2	10	ASSQGNYGYT
few	TRBJ1-2	TRBV4-2	14	ASSQAGTGTNYGYT
-	TRBJ2-7	TRBV29-1	12	SAGGGAHSYEQY
-	TRBJ2-7	TRBV20-1	9	SARVGGLQY
-	TRBJ2-7	TRBV6-1	10	ASSPLRNEQY
few	TRBJ2-7	TRBV29-1	13	SVGSAGGIGHEQY
-	TRBJ2-3	TRBV28	16	ASSPFRSAGASTDTQY
-	TRBJ2-1	TRBV7-2	13	ASSSQFGRNNEQF
few	TRBJ2-3	TRBV27	12	ASSLAGGTDTQY
-	TRBJ2-3	TRBV29-1	11	SVDGGGTDTQY
-	TRBJ2-1	TRBV30	12	AWSTWTGTDEQF
-	TRBJ1-2	TRBV6-1	12	ASQDIRTGNGYT
-	TRBJ1-2	TRBV5-1	12	ASSLLQGNYGYT
few	TRBJ2-3	TRBV2	12	ASLAGGLVGTQY
-	TRBJ1-1	TRBV11-2	10	ASSFLDTEAF
-	TRBJ2-3	TRBV11-2	14	ASSLGSSRVADTQY
many	TRBJ2-6	TRBV7-8	16	ASRPGGPVQAGANVLT